This T cell receptor beta chain was captured by sequencing in a study of blood T cell repertoires in COVID-19. Study context: COVID-19 samples collected from the United States, Italy and Spain covered acute and convalescent phases. T cells, B-cell-depleted T cells, or PBMCs provided the cDNA or gDNA that served as material.

Looked up from germline, CDR1 is SGHNT and CDR2 is YENEEA. Trimming took 5 bases from V and 3 from J, leaving 13 bases between them. The CDR3 length is 14 residues. Per the authors' pipeline: Reference gene primer amplification gave nucleated cell count estimates. Only in-frame clones appear in the TCRdb table, and some are missing; sequencing was by immunoSEQ multiplex PCR. V and J calls plus clone size are reproduced from that table; the DNA served to infer D and trimming. The table records about 94,000 clones, 75% to 90% of them present only once. This clone turned up a few times. The sample was peripheral blood. The TCR was taken from a human donor in a cohort sampled during active COVID-19. The gene calls are TRBV11-3 and TRBJ2-5, with D unresolved. DNA of the CDR3: TGTGCCAGCAGCCCCAACGGAGCAGAAGAGACCCAGTACTTC. Encoded protein: CASSPNGAEETQYF.